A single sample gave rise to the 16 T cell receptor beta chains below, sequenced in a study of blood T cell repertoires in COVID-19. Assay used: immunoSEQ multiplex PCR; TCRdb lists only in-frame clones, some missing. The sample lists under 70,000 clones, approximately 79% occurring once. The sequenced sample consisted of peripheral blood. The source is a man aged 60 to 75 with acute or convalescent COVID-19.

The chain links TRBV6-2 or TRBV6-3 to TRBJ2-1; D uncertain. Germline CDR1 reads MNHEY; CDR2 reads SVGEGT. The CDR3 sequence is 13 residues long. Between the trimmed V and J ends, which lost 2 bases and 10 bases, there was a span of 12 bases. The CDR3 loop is CASSYLESTEQFF. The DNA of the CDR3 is TGTGCCAGCAGTTACCTCGAGAGCACCGAGCAGTTCTTC.

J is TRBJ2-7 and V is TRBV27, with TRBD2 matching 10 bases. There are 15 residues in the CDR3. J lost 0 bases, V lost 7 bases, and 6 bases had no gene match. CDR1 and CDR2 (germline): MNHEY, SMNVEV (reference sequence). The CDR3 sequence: CASNVGLAASYEQYF. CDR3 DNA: TGTGCCAGCAACGTAGGACTAGCGGCCTCCTACGAGCAGTACTTC.

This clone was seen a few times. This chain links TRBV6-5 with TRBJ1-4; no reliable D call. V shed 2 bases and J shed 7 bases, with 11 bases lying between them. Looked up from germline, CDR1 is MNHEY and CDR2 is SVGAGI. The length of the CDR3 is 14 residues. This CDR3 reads CASSYGLAGEKLFF. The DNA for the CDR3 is TGTGCCAGCAGTTACGGCCTGGCTGGTGAAAAACTGTTTTTT.

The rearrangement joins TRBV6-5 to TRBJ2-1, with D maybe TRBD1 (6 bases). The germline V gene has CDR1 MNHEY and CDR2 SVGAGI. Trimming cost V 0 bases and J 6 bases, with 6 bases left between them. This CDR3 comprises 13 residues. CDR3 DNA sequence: TGTGCCAGCAGTTACTCCAGGGGCAATGAGCAGTTCTTC. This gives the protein CASSYSRGNEQFF.

The DNA for the CDR3 is TGCGCCAGCAGCTTCGGACAGGCTGGAAACACCATATATTTT. It specifies CASSFGQAGNTIYF. The V call is TRBV5-1, the J call TRBJ1-3; 7 positions agree with TRBD1. Germline V gene data show CDR1 as SGHRS and CDR2 as YFSETQ. This CDR3 has 14 amino acids. V lost 2 bases and J lost 2; bases outside the gene matches: 1.

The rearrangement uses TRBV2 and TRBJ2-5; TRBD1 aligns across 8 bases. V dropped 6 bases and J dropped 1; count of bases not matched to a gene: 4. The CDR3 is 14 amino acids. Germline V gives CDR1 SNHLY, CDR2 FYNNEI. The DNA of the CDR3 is TGTGCCAGCAGAAAGGACAGGGCCCAAGAGACCCAGTACTTC. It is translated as CASRKDRAQETQYF. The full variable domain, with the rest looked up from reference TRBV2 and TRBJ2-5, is EPEVTQTPSHQVTQMGQEVILRCVPISNHLYFYWYRQILGQKVEFLVSFYNNEISEKSEIFDDQFSVERPDGSNFTLKIRSTKLEDSAMYFCASRKDRAQETQYFGPGTRLLVL.

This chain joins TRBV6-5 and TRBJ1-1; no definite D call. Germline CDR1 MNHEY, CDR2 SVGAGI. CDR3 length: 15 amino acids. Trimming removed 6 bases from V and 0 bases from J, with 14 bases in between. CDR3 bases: TGTGCCAGCAGAAAGAGAACGGAGATGAACACTGAAGCTTTCTTT. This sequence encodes CASRKRTEMNTEAFF.

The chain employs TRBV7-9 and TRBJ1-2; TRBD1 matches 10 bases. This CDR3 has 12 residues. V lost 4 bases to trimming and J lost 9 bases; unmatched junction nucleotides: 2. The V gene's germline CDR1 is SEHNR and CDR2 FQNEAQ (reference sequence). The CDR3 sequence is CASSSTGGSYTF. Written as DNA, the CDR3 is TGTGCCAGCAGCTCGACAGGGGGCAGCTACACCTTC.

The CDR3 bases are TGTGCCAGCAGTACACAGGGATGGCAGCCCCAGCATTTT. This translates into CASSTQGWQPQHF. The chain recombines TRBV21-1 with TRBJ1-5; TRBD1, the D gene given by the table, was not confirmed from the DNA. TRBV21-1 is reported as a pseudogene. The CDR3 has 13 residues.

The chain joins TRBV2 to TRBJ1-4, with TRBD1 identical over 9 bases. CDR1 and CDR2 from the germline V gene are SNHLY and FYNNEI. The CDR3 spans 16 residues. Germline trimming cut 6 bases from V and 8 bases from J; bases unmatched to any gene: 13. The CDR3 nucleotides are TGTGCCAGCAGCGCATACGAAACAGGGGGCGAGGAAAAACTGTTTTTT. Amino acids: CASSAYETGGEEKLFF.

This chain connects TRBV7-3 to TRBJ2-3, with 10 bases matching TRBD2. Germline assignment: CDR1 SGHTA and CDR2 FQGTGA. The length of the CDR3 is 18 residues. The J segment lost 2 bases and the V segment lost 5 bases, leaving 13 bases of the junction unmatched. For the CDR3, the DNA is TGTGCCAGCAGCCCCGGCAGCGGGGGGGGTAAATACACAGATACGCAGTATTTT. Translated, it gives CASSPGSGGGKYTDTQYF.

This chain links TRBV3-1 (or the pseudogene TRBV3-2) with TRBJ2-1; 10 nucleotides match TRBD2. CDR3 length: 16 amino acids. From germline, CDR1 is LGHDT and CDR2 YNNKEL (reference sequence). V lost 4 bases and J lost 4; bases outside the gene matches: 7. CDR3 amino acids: CASSRNPSGGYNEQFF. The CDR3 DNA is TGTGCCAGCAGCCGCAATCCTAGCGGGGGTTACAATGAGCAGTTCTTC.

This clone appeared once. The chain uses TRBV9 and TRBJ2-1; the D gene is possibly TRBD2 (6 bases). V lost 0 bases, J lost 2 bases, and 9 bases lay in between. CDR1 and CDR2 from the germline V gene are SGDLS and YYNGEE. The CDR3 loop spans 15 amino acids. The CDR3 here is CASSVDGSAYNEQFF. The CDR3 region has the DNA TGTGCCAGCAGCGTAGACGGGAGCGCCTACAATGAGCAGTTCTTC.

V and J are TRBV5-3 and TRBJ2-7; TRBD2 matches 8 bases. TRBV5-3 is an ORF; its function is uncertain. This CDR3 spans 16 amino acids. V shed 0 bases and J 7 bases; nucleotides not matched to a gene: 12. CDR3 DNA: TGTGCCAGAAGCTTGGTACCCGGGACTAGGAAGCGGGAGCAGTACTTC. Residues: CARSLVPGTRKREQYF.

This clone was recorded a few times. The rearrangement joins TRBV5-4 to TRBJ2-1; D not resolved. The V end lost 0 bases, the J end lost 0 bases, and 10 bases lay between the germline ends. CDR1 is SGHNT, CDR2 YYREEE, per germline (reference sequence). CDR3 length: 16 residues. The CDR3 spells CASSLGSHVSYNEQFF. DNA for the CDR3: TGTGCCAGCAGCTTGGGTAGTCACGTCTCCTACAATGAGCAGTTCTTC.

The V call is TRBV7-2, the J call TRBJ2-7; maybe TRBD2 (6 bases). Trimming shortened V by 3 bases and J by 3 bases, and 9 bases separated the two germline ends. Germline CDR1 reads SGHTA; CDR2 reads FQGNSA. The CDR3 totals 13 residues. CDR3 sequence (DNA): TGTGCCAGCAGCTTGGGCGGGGTCTACGAGCAGTACTTC. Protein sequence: CASSLGGVYEQYF. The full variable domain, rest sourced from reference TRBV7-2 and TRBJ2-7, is GAGVSQSPSNKVTEKGKDVELRCDPISGHTALYWYRQSLGQGLEFLIYFQGNSAPDKSGLPSDRFSAERTGGSVSTLTIQRTQQEDSAVYLCASSLGGVYEQYFGPGTRLTVT.